These 21 T cell receptor beta chains were all obtained from the same sample, sequenced in a study of shared clonotypes between healthy human individuals (dated by TCRdb to the early 2020s). The library relied on the immunoSEQ multiplex PCR assay. Sourced from immuneACCESS, this table was stored by TCRdb with only in-frame sequences that have V and J called. A share of the clones is absent; for the studies checked, an unresolved V gene accounts for under half, and the remainder has no known explanation. The sample yields around 340,000 clones; more than 60% were counted once. Of the sample, about 10% falls within the top ten clones. Sequenced sample: memory CD4+ T cells sorted from blood. The sample's cell subset or site label, in plain terms: CD45RA-negative fraction. All receptors derive from a man aged 25-40 years in good health.

The chain couples TRBV15 to TRBJ2-7, with 8 bases matching TRBD1. Trimming cost V 0 bases and J 2 bases; bases outside gene matches: 3. The CDR3 covers 15 residues. The V gene's germline CDR1 is LNHNV and CDR2 YYDKDF (reference sequence). For the CDR3, the DNA is TGTGCCACCAGCAGAGATCAGGGGGCCACCTACGAGCAGTACTTC. Residues: CATSRDQGATYEQYF.

The V gene is TRBV7-9, the J gene TRBJ2-5; possibly TRBD1 for D (5 bases). Per germline, CDR1 SEHNR and CDR2 FQNEAQ (reference sequence). The V end was cut by 7 bases, the J end by 5 bases, with 17 bases between. The CDR3 spans 14 residues. Written as DNA, the CDR3 is TGTGCCAGCACCTATCAGGGTGGGGTGGAGACCCAGTACTTC. Encoded protein: CASTYQGGVETQYF.

The chain carries TRBV7-9 and TRBJ2-3; the D gene is possibly TRBD2 (5 bases). The CDR3 runs to 12 residues. Between the trimmed V and J ends, which lost 5 bases and 11 bases, there was a span of 14 bases. Germline CDR1 SEHNR, CDR2 FQNEAQ (reference sequence). CDR3 sequence (DNA): TGTGCCAGCAGCCCCGAACCTGCGGGGCAGTATTTT. It yields the protein CASSPEPAGQYF. Combining the CDR3 with reference TRBV7-9 and TRBJ2-3 gives the whole variable domain DTGVSQNPRHKITKRGQNVTFRCDPISEHNRLYWYRQTLGQGPEFLTYFQNEAQLEKSRLLSDRFSAERPKGSFSTLEIQRTEQGDSAMYLCASSPEPAGQYFGPGTRLTVL.

The J gene is TRBJ2-7, the V gene TRBV19; a possible D gene is TRBD2 (6 bases). V dropped 5 bases and J dropped 0 bases, with 17 bases sitting between them. This CDR3 comprises 16 residues. Germline V lookup: CDR1 LNHDA, CDR2 SQIVND (reference sequence). CDR3 DNA: TGTGCCAGTAGTGCTCGACAGATCGGGAGCTCCTACGAGCAGTACTTC. Its translation: CASSARQIGSSYEQYF.

The chain joins TRBV5-1 to TRBJ2-2, with D unresolved. Between the trimmed V and J ends, which lost 0 bases and 4 bases, there was a span of 13 bases. Germline V gene data show CDR1 as SGHRS and CDR2 as YFSETQ. There are 16 residues in the CDR3. The CDR3 reads CASSLVLGSITGELFF. The CDR3 DNA reads as TGCGCCAGCAGCTTGGTTTTAGGGTCGATCACCGGGGAGCTGTTTTTT.

The rearrangement links TRBV12-2 to TRBJ2-2. TRBV12-2 is a recognized pseudogene. This CDR3 is built from 15 residues. The CDR3, as DNA: TGTGCAAGTCGCCCCCGGCAACAGAACACCGGGGAGCTGTTTTTT. This encodes CASRPRQQNTGELFF.

This clone was counted only a few times. The V call is TRBV2, the J call TRBJ2-3; 7 nucleotides line up with TRBD2. CDR1 and CDR2 (germline): SNHLY, FYNNEI. This CDR3 comprises 14 residues. V was clipped by 4 bases and J by 4 bases; unmatched bases: 5. The CDR3 DNA sequence: TGTGCCAGCAGTGGGGAGGGGCGCGCAGATACGCAGTATTTT. Translation gives CASSGEGRADTQYF. Filled out from reference TRBV2 and TRBJ2-3, the complete variable domain reads EPEVTQTPSHQVTQMGQEVILRCVPISNHLYFYWYRQILGQKVEFLVSFYNNEISEKSEIFDDQFSVERPDGSNFTLKIRSTKLEDSAMYFCASSGEGRADTQYFGPGTRLTVL.

This clone came up once. The chain carries TRBV29-1 and TRBJ2-1; 8 bases are a match to TRBD2. CDR3 length equals 12 residues. Trimming removed 6 bases from V and 4 bases from J; junction bases left unmatched: 2. Germline CDR1 reads SQVTM; CDR2 reads ANQGSEA. The CDR3 sequence: CSVGGGYNEQFF. DNA of the CDR3: TGCAGCGTCGGGGGGGGGTACAATGAGCAGTTCTTC.

The genes are TRBV13 and TRBJ2-3; TRBD2 is a possible D gene (6 bases). This CDR3 contains 15 residues. V was clipped by 4 bases and J by 1 base, with 12 bases between them. Germline-derived CDR1 and CDR2 are PRHDT and FYEKMQ (reference sequence). CDR3 region: CASSSGTPRTDTQYF. The CDR3, as DNA: TGTGCCAGCAGCTCCGGGACTCCCCGCACAGATACGCAGTATTTT.

V and J are TRBV5-1 and TRBJ1-3, with D unclear. The germline CDR1 and CDR2 sequences are SGHRS and YFSETQ. V was trimmed by 3 bases and J by 1 base, leaving 8 bases between them. The CDR3 length is 14 residues. The CDR3, as DNA: TGCGCCAGCAGCTACCAGTCGTCTGGAAACACCATATATTTT. It translates to CASSYQSSGNTIYF.

The chain has TRBV27 and TRBJ2-7, with D possibly TRBD1 on 5 matching bases. The V gene lost 2 bases and the J gene lost 3 bases, with 8 bases spanning the gap. The CDR3 is 13 amino acids. CDR1 is MNHEY and CDR2 is SMNVEV in the germline V gene (reference sequence). Here the CDR3 DNA reads TGTGCCAGCAGTTTAAGGGGTGGCTACGAGCAGTACTTC. Translation: CASSLRGGYEQYF.

The chain has TRBV6-6 and TRBJ2-7; TRBD1 might be the D (5 bases). Germline V CDR1 and CDR2: MNHNY, SVGAGI (reference sequence). The V gene lost 6 bases and the J gene lost 3 bases, with 9 bases spanning the gap. This CDR3 has 12 amino acids. DNA for the CDR3: TGTGCCAGCAGGCAGGGTATCTACGAGCAGTACTTC. Translated: CASRQGIYEQYF.

The chain uses TRBV10-3 and TRBJ2-7; D not certain. Germline V gene lookup returns CDR1 ENHRY and CDR2 SYGVKD. The CDR3 extends over 12 amino acids. Trimming shortened V by 5 bases and J by 3 bases, and 8 bases separated the two germline ends. The DNA for the CDR3 is TGTGCCATCAGTAACTTCGTCTACGAGCAGTACTTC. Translating it yields CAISNFVYEQYF.

In DNA form, the CDR3 reads TGTGCCAGCAGTTCACTAGCGGGGCCGGCTAGTGAGCAGTTCTTC. Its protein is CASSSLAGPASEQFF. The genes are TRBV27 and TRBJ2-1, with TRBD2 matching over 10 bases. V was pared by 4 bases and J by 9 bases, with 9 bases of the junction left unmatched. The CDR3 totals 15 residues. Germline V lookup: CDR1 MNHEY, CDR2 SMNVEV (reference sequence).

This sequence joins TRBV6-6 and TRBJ2-7; tentatively, D is TRBD2 (6 bases). Trimming shortened V by 4 bases and J by 3 bases, and 16 bases separated the two germline ends. The CDR3 sequence is 15 residues long. From germline, CDR1 is MNHNY and CDR2 SVGAGI (reference sequence). The CDR3: CASSSRDSLIYEQYF. The CDR3 coding sequence is TGTGCCAGCAGTTCCAGGGACTCCCTTATCTACGAGCAGTACTTC.

V usage is TRBV9 and J usage is TRBJ2-1; D may be TRBD2 (7 bases). This CDR3 region has 15 residues. The V end was cut by 6 bases, the J end by 5 bases, with 18 bases between. Germline CDR1 is SGDLS and CDR2 is YYNGEE. CDR3 protein: CASTKRGLADNEQFF. CDR3 sequence (DNA): TGTGCCAGCACGAAACGGGGGCTAGCGGACAATGAGCAGTTCTTC.

The chain carries TRBV5-5 and TRBJ2-2; D is uncertain. V was clipped by 0 bases and J by 6 bases, with 9 bases between them. Germline CDR1 is SGHKS and CDR2 is YYEKEE (reference sequence). The CDR3 runs 14 residues. The CDR3 region is CASSLGSASGELFF. DNA of the CDR3: TGTGCCAGCAGCTTGGGTTCAGCCTCCGGGGAGCTGTTTTTT. Variable domain in full (rest from reference TRBV5-5 and TRBJ2-2): DAGVTQSPTHLIKTRGQQVTLRCSPISGHKSVSWYQQVLGQGPQFIFQYYEKEERGRGNFPDRFSARQFPNYSSELNVNALLLGDSALYLCASSLGSASGELFFGEGSRLTVL.

In regard to this clone: Other DNA sequences in this sample translate to the same CDR3. This chain links TRBV28 with TRBJ2-5, with a possible D match to TRBD2 (6 bases). The CDR3 contains 14 residues. Germline V CDR1 and CDR2: MDHEN, SYDVKM. Trimming shortened V by 6 bases and J by 4 bases, and 15 bases separated the two germline ends. The CDR3 sequence: CASSPLAGRETQYF. CDR3 nucleotide sequence: TGTGCCAGCAGCCCGCTGGCGGGAAGAGAGACCCAGTACTTC.

The V call is TRBV7-2, the J call TRBJ2-5, with no clear D. Germline V CDR1 and CDR2: SGHTA, FQGNSA. The CDR3 consists of 14 residues. V was cut by 3 bases and J by 3 bases, with 11 bases left in between. The CDR3 DNA reads TGTGCCAGCAGCTTTCAAGCGATCAAAGAGACCCAGTACTTC. It translates to CASSFQAIKETQYF.

This clone showed up just a few times. The chain is built from TRBV11-2 and TRBJ2-1; 12 positions match TRBD2. The CDR3 covers 14 residues. With 5 bases clipped from V and 8 bases from J, the junction kept 4 bases outside the gene matches. Germline CDR1 SGHAT, CDR2 FQNNGV. The CDR3 bases are TGTGCCAGCAGCCTAGCGGGAGGGGTTTATGAGCAGTTCTTC. Its protein product is CASSLAGGVYEQFF. Together with reference TRBV11-2 and TRBJ2-1, the CDR3 gives the full variable domain: EAGVAQSPRYKIIEKRQSVAFWCNPISGHATLYWYQQILGQGPKLLIQFQNNGVVDDSQLPKDRFSAERLKGVDSTLKIQPAKLEDSAVYLCASSLAGGVYEQFFGPGTRLTVL.

The chain has TRBV5-5 and TRBJ2-5; D remains unclear. The J call may be incorrect, as the DNA end agrees better with TRBJ2-7. CDR1 is SGHKS, CDR2 YYEKEE, per germline (reference sequence). The CDR3 runs to 15 residues. The CDR3, as DNA: TGTGCCAGCAGCTCCGGCTCCCATAGCTCCTACGAGCAGTACTTC. Its translation: CASSSGSHSSYEQYF.